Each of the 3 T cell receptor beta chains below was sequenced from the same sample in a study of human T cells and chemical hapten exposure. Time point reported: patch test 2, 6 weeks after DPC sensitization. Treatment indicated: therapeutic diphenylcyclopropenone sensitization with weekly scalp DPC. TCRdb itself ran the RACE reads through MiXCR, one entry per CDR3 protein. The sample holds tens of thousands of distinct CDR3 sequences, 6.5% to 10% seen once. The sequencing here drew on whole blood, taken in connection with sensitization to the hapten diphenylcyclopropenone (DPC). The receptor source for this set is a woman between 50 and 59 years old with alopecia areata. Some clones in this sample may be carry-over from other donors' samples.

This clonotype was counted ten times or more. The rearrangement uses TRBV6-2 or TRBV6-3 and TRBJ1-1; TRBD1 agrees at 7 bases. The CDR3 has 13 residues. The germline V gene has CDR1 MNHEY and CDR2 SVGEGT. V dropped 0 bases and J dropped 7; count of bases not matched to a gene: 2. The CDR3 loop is CASSYSGQSEAFF. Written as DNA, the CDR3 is TGTGCCAGCAGTTACTCGGGACAGAGTGAAGCTTTCTTT.

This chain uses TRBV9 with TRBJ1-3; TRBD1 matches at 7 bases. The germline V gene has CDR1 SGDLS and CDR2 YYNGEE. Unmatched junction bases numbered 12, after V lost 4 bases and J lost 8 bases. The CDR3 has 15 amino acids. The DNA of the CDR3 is TGTGCCAGCAGCACCCAGGGACAGCCTCTGGACACCATATATTTT. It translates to CASSTQGQPLDTIYF. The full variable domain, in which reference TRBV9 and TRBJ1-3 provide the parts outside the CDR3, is DSGVTQTPKHLITATGQRVTLRCSPRSGDLSVYWYQQSLDQGLQFLIQYYNGEERAKGNILERFSAQQFPDLHSELNLSSLELGDSALYFCASSTQGQPLDTIYFGEGSWLTVV.

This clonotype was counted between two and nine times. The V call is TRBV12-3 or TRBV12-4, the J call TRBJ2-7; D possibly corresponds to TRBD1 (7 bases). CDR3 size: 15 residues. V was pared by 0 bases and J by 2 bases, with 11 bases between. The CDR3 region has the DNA TGTGCCAGCAGTTTAGCGCAGGGGGGAGCCTACGAGCAGTACTTC. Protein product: CASSLAQGGAYEQYF.